This T cell receptor (beta chain) originates from a study of shared clonotypes between healthy human individuals. Details on this clone: The antigen is undetermined.

Study-level results: Estimated clonotype richness was generally higher in naive than memory subsets.

The data were produced by immunoSEQ multiplex PCR, yet TCRdb's version contains in-frame clones alone and is incomplete. Here the sample spans about 1.5 million clones, over 95% being singletons. Trimming removed 3 bases at V and 4 bases at J, with 9 bases between. The length of the CDR3 is 13 residues. Germline V lookup: CDR1 MDHEN, CDR2 SYDVKM. The sample consisted of naive CD4+ T cells sorted from blood. Specified subset: CD45RA+ positively selected. This chain connects TRBV28 to TRBJ1-1; D possibly corresponds to TRBD1 (5 bases). The receptor was isolated from a young man in good health. This CDR3 is CASSFIRGTEAFF. Here the CDR3 DNA reads TGTGCCAGCAGTTTTATAAGGGGCACTGAAGCTTTCTTT.